These 18 T cell receptor beta chains came from one sample sequenced in a study of tumor and adjacent non-tumor tissue in lung cancer. RNA was extracted from bulk tissue without any cell sorting. More than 3 cm separated this lung sample from the edge of the tumor. The library came from three nested PCR rounds adapted from ARM-PCR protocols. TCRdb used MiXCR to reprocess the multiplex PCR reads, holding one entry per CDR3 protein. Among more than 45,000 distinct CDR3 sequences listed, 70% to 80% were seen once. The material sequenced was distant non-tumor lung tissue. These receptors all come from a woman aged 60-70 years with non-small cell lung cancer.

About this clonotype itself: A junction boundary mismatches the germline segment, possibly from a read error. The rearrangement links TRBV11-3 to TRBJ2-1, with TRBD2 as a possible D gene (6 bases). Germline V gene data show CDR1 as SGHNT and CDR2 as YENEEA. The CDR3 loop spans 15 amino acids. The CDR3 coding sequence is TGTGCCAGTAGCTTAACCAGCGGGTGGCGCAACGAGCAGTTCTTC. Protein sequence: CASSLTSGWRNEQFF.

The genes are TRBV4-3 and TRBJ2-2; perhaps TRBD2 as D (6 bases). There are 16 residues in the CDR3. The germline CDR1 and CDR2 sequences are LGHNA and YSLEER. The CDR3, as DNA: TGCGCTGGCAGCCAAGGACTAAACTACCACACCGGGGAGCTGTTTTTT. Translating it yields CAGSQGLNYHTGELFF.

This clonotype was detected ten times or more. J is TRBJ1-1 and V is TRBV4-1; D is possibly TRBD1 (5 bases). The CDR3 extends over 15 amino acids. The germline CDR1 and CDR2 sequences are MGHRA and YSYEKL. The V and J ends lost 1 base and 2 bases respectively, with 11 bases between them. The CDR3 spells CASSQGRDRNTEAFF. CDR3 nucleotide sequence: TGCGCCAGCAGCCAAGGCCGGGACCGAAACACTGAAGCTTTCTTT.

A word on this clonotype: The junction and the germline gene differ at one end; a read error may be behind it. The rearrangement uses TRBV29-1 and TRBJ2-3, with D possibly being TRBD2 (6 bases). CDR3 length: 13 residues. Germline lookup yields CDR1 SQVTM and CDR2 ANQGSEA. CDR3 bases: TGCAGCGTTGATGGTGGGACGGGAGATACGCAGTTTTTT. Translating gives CSVDGGTGDTQFF.

Note on this clonotype: Since no conserved phenylalanine or tryptophan closes the CDR3, a read error is the likely cause. This sequence joins TRBV6-1 and TRBJ1-1; D not certain. Germline V gene lookup returns CDR1 MNHNS and CDR2 SASEGT. The CDR3 extends over 11 amino acids. CDR3 sequence: CACMMNTEAFL. CDR3 DNA sequence: TGTGCTTGCATGATGAACACTGAAGCTTTCTTA.

The J gene is TRBJ1-2, the V gene TRBV28; D perhaps matches TRBD1 (6 bases). V was pared by 2 bases and J by 9 bases, with 13 bases between. There are 13 residues in the CDR3. Germline V gene lookup returns CDR1 MDHEN and CDR2 SYDVKM. The CDR3 bases are TGTGCCAGCAGTTTAGAAAGCAGGGACAGCTACACCTTC. Protein: CASSLESRDSYTF.

The chain uses TRBV11-2 and TRBJ2-7; D unresolved. This CDR3 is 13 amino acids long. V dropped 8 bases and J dropped 4 bases, with 15 bases sitting between them. Germline V gene sequence: CDR1 SGHAT, CDR2 FQNNGV. CDR3 nucleotides: TGTGCCAGCGGTCCCCTCGGGCTATACGAGCAGTACTTC. Amino acid sequence: CASGPLGLYEQYF.

As for this clonotype: A read error is likely, as this CDR3 ends without the conserved phenylalanine or tryptophan. The chain has TRBV6-5 and TRBJ2-5; D may be TRBD1 (5 bases). V was pared by 5 bases and J by 6 bases, with 16 bases between. The CDR3 spans 14 residues. Germline V gives CDR1 MNHEY, CDR2 SVGAGI. CDR3 DNA: TGTGCCAGCAGTCAGACAAGGGGTCAAAAGACCCAGTACCTC. Protein product: CASSQTRGQKTQYL.

A note on this clonotype: This may come from a read error, since a much larger clone is one base off. This chain joins TRBV20-1 and TRBJ2-3; the match to TRBD1 covers 9 bases. Germline values: CDR1 DFQATT, CDR2 SNEGSKA (reference sequence). V dropped 3 bases and J dropped 2; count of bases not matched to a gene: 3. CDR3 length: 14 amino acids. Here the CDR3 reads CSASRTGDTDTQYF. The CDR3 DNA reads as TGCAGTGCTAGCAGGACAGGGGACACAGATACGCAGTATTTT.

Comment on this clonotype: One end of the junction is discordant with germline, which a read error may explain. The rearrangement uses TRBV4-3 and TRBJ1-1, with no clear D. The CDR3 runs to 15 residues. Germline loops: CDR1 LGHNA, CDR2 YSLEER. CDR3 in DNA: TGCGCCAGGAACCAAAAAGACCGCATGAACACTGAAGTTTTCTTT. Encoded protein: CARNQKDRMNTEVFF.

This clonotype came up a few times. The gene calls are TRBV28 and TRBJ1-5; 9 nucleotides agree with TRBD1. Trimming took 7 bases from V and 2 from J; bases not matched to a gene: 6. This CDR3 region has 15 residues. Germline V gene lookup returns CDR1 MDHEN and CDR2 SYDVKM. Here the CDR3 DNA reads TGTGCCAGCACCAAGCGGACAGGGGGCAATCAGCCCCAGCATTTT. It is translated as CASTKRTGGNQPQHF. Drawing the rest from reference TRBV28 and TRBJ1-5, the complete variable domain is DVKVTQSSRYLVKRTGEKVFLECVQDMDHENMFWYRQDPGLGLRLIYFSYDVKMKEKGDIPEGYSVSREKKERFSLILESASTNQTSMYLCASTKRTGGNQPQHFGDGTRLSIL.

The chain uses TRBV29-1 and TRBJ2-7; a possible D gene is TRBD1 (5 bases). V was cut by 6 bases and J by 7 bases, with 13 bases left in between. Looked up from germline, CDR1 is SQVTM and CDR2 is ANQGSEA. The CDR3 sequence is 11 residues long. Here the CDR3 DNA reads TGCAGCGTGACAGAGACCTGTGAGCAGTACTTC. The encoded protein is CSVTETCEQYF.

This clonotype was detected a few times. It may be a read error: a sequence one base away is much more abundant. The chain combines TRBV7-9 with TRBJ2-1; D is ambiguous. V lost 1 base and J lost 5, with 18 bases in between. There are 17 residues in the CDR3. Germline CDR1 reads SEHNR; CDR2 reads FQNEAQ (reference sequence). Written as DNA, the CDR3 is TGTGCCAGCAGCTTAGGGGTTGTGGGATCGGATGACAATGAGCAGTTCTTC. Translated: CASSLGVVGSDDNEQFF.

The table lists this clonotype with a count of one. Since a much larger clone is just one base distant, this may be a read error. The chain combines TRBV28 with TRBJ2-5, with D maybe TRBD1 (6 bases). Germline assignment: CDR1 MDHEN and CDR2 SYDVKM. Trimming shortened V by 7 bases and J by 2 bases, and 14 bases separated the two germline ends. The CDR3 covers 14 residues. For the CDR3, the DNA is TGTGCCAGCATGCTCTGGGGGCGTCAAGAGACCCAGTACTTC. The encoded protein is CASMLWGRQETQYF.

For this clonotype: This may be a read error: a much more frequent sequence differs by one nucleotide. This is likely a read error, given that the CDR3 carries no conserved phenylalanine or tryptophan at its end. The V gene is TRBV28, the J gene TRBJ1-5, with D tentatively TRBD1 (5 bases). The germline V gene has CDR1 MDHEN and CDR2 SYDVKM. Trimming shortened V by 6 bases and J by 5 bases, and 29 bases separated the two germline ends. The CDR3 is made up of 19 amino acids. This CDR3 reads CASSFAVPQGWVEDQPQHY. The CDR3 DNA sequence: TGTGCCAGCAGCTTTGCTGTCCCTCAGGGTTGGGTGGAAGATCAGCCCCAGCATTAT.

This clonotype was counted between two and nine times. One end of the junction does not line up with germline, which may come from a read error. The V and J genes are TRBV11-3 and TRBJ2-1; D is uncertain. Germline V gene data show CDR1 as SGHNT and CDR2 as YENEEA. The CDR3 sequence is 14 residues long. CDR3 sequence: CATRKGELGSEQLF. CDR3 nucleotide sequence: TGTGCCACCCGCAAGGGTGAATTAGGCAGTGAGCAGCTCTTC.

About this clonotype itself: In this CDR3 the conserved last residue, phenylalanine or tryptophan, is missing, so a read error is likely. The chain is built from TRBV6-2 or TRBV6-3 and TRBJ2-2; no clear D. The CDR3 runs to 14 residues. CDR1 is MNHEY, CDR2 SVGEGT, per germline. CDR3 loop: CASSYSQVSGELFL. In nucleotides, the CDR3 is TGCGCCAGCAGTTACTCGCAGGTTTCCGGGGAGCTGTTTCTT.

As to this clonotype: This sequence may be a read error, since a much larger clone differs from it by one base. The chain links TRBV4-3 to TRBJ1-1; no reliable D call. CDR3 length: 13 amino acids. Germline values: CDR1 LGHNA, CDR2 YSLEER. The V end was cut by 4 bases, the J end by 7 bases, with 13 bases between. In nucleotides, the CDR3 is TGCGCCAGCAGCCCCACCATCAGGAGTGAAGCTTTCTTT. Encoded protein: CASSPTIRSEAFF.